The present T cell receptor beta chain was sequenced within a study of T cell changes during pregnancy in multiple sclerosis. Clones were sequenced by immunoSEQ multiplex PCR, and TCRdb holds only the in-frame ones, with some missing. The data contain some 40,000 clones, roughly 90% of them singletons. Between the trimmed V and J ends, which lost 1 base and 5 bases, there was a span of 14 bases. The length of the CDR3 is 16 residues. The germline V gene encodes CDR1 LGHNA and CDR2 YSLEER. The origin of this receptor is a female donor with multiple sclerosis, enrolled in a pregnancy study. This chain links TRBV4-3 with TRBJ2-2; D might be TRBD1 (6 bases). This material consisted of CD8+ T cells from peripheral blood mononuclear cells, taken in the first trimester of pregnancy. The CDR3 loop reads CASSQAEIRGTGELFF. The CDR3 nucleotides are TGCGCCAGCAGCCAAGCCGAAATCAGGGGAACCGGGGAGCTGTTTTTT.